Listed below are T cell receptor beta chains from one sample, sequenced in a study of Graves' ophthalmopathy and Graves' hyperthyroidism. TCRdb processed the multiplex PCR reads anew with MiXCR; each CDR3 protein has one entry. Of under 250,000 distinct CDR3 sequences in the sample, just under 30% were seen once. Specimen: peripheral blood. The receptors derive from a man between 50 and 59 years old with Graves' ophthalmopathy. The CDR3 runs from the conserved cysteine through the conserved F or W. D genes are given only for firm matches. Where a row states a size, it is once, few, many or the class of an expanded clone; other rows omit it.

. | 16 | TRBJ2-2 | TRBV15 | . | TGTGCCACCAGCAGAGGCAGCTCGGCGAACACCGGGGAGCTGTTTTTT | CATSRGSSANTGELFF
. | 18 | TRBJ2-7 | TRBV3-1 | many | TGTGCCAGCAGCCAAATCAGCCGTGGGCGGGCGAAGTCCTACGAGCAGTACTTC | CASSQISRGRAKSYEQYF
TRBD2 | 17 | TRBJ2-7 | TRBV2 | . | TGTGCCAGCAGCCCGTACTTTGGGACTAGCGTTTCCTACGAGCAGTACTTC | CASSPYFGTSVSYEQYF
. | 17 | TRBJ2-7 | TRBV13 | many | TGTGCCAGCAGCTTAGTAGGACCGGGACTCACTACCTACGAGCAGTACTTC | CASSLVGPGLTTYEQYF
. | 14 | TRBJ2-3 | TRBV5-1 | many | TGCGCCAGCAGCCCGACAAGACAAACAGATACGCAGTATTTT | CASSPTRQTDTQYF
TRBD1 | 13 | TRBJ2-7 | TRBV29-1 | many | TGCAGCGTTGATATAGGGACAGGCTACGAGCAGTACTTC | CSVDIGTGYEQYF
TRBD1 | 15 | TRBJ1-1 | TRBV28 | . | TGTGCCAGCAGTCTATCCCCAGGCGGCGACAGGGTAGCTTTCTTT | CASSLSPGGDRVAFF
TRBD1 | 16 | TRBJ2-5 | TRBV3-1 | many | TGTGCCAGCAGCCAAGAGCGCACAGGGGGCCAAGAGACCCAGTACTTC | CASSQERTGGQETQYF
TRBD1 | 14 | TRBJ2-7 | TRBV6-1 | many | TGTGCCAGCAGTGAAACAGGGGGCTCCTACGAGCAGTACTTC | CASSETGGSYEQYF
TRBD1 | 18 | TRBJ1-5 | TRBV2 | many | TGTGCCAGCAGTGTGGGGCAGGGGGCTTTGTCTTTCAATCAGCCCCAGCATTTT | CASSVGQGALSFNQPQHF
. | 15 | TRBJ1-5 | TRBV7-2 | . | TGTGCCAGCAGCTACCGGCAGGCGGGAAATCAGCCCCAGCATTTT | CASSYRQAGNQPQHF
. | 13 | TRBJ2-5 | TRBV30 | many | TGTGCCTGGAGTGTACTGGATCAAGAGACCCAGTACTTC | CAWSVLDQETQYF
TRBD2 | 17 | TRBJ2-5 | TRBV7-8 | many | TGTGCCAGCAGCCCCGGGGCTAGCGGAACCCGCGGGAAGACCCAGTACTTC | CASSPGASGTRGKTQYF
. | 13 | TRBJ2-5 | TRBV6-5 | many | TGTGCCAGCAGTACAGGGATGGGTGAGACCCAGTACTTC | CASSTGMGETQYF
TRBD1 | 14 | TRBJ2-7 | TRBV28 | . | TGTGCCAGCCGTGACGGGACAGGGGGCCTCGAGCAGTACTTC | CASRDGTGGLEQYF
. | 16 | TRBJ2-2 | TRBV5-1 | . | TGCGCCAGCAGCTTGGCCCCGGGACTCTCAGCGTCGGAGCTGTTTTTT | CASSLAPGLSASELFF
TRBD1 | 16 | TRBJ2-5 | TRBV5-1 | many | TGCGCCAGCAGCTTGGGACAGGGGAGTTCGAGGGAGACCCAGTACTTC | CASSLGQGSSRETQYF
. | 15 | TRBJ2-7 | TRBV6-5 | few | TGTGCCAGCAGTTACGGGGCAGGGATGAGCTACGAGCAGTACTTC | CASSYGAGMSYEQYF
. | 13 | TRBJ1-6 | TRBV28 | . | TGTGCCAGCAGAAATTCTGATAATTCACCCCTCCACTTT | CASRNSDNSPLHF
. | 16 | TRBJ1-3 | TRBV15 | . | TGTGCCACCAGCACCACGACATGGGCCGACGTAAACACCATATATTTT | CATSTTTWADVNTIYF
. | 15 | TRBJ2-4 | TRBV19 | many | TGTGCCAGTAGTATCAGAAGGACCTCGAAAAACATTCAGTACTTC | CASSIRRTSKNIQYF
. | 15 | TRBJ2-7 | TRBV7-2 | many | TGTGCCAGCAGCTTAGTCGCTAGCTCCACCTACGAGCAGTACTTC | CASSLVASSTYEQYF
. | 14 | TRBJ1-5 | TRBV12-3/TRBV12-4 | many | TGTGCCAGCAAGGGCGCAGGTGGGAATCAGCCCCAGCATTTT | CASKGAGGNQPQHF
. | 14 | TRBJ2-7 | TRBV9 | many | TGTGCCAGCAGCGTAGCCCCGACTGCCTACGAGCAGTACTTC | CASSVAPTAYEQYF
. | 16 | TRBJ2-2 | TRBV24-1 | many | TGTGCCACCAGTGGGCTGGGAACCGCGAACACCGGGGAGCTGTTTTTT | CATSGLGTANTGELFF
TRBD2 | 16 | TRBJ2-7 | TRBV6-1 | many | TGTGCCAGCAGTGGGGGGACTAGCGGGATTGCCTACGAGCAGTACTTC | CASSGGTSGIAYEQYF
. | 16 | TRBJ2-5 | TRBV28 | . | TGTGCCAGCAGCGGGGCCAGGGGAGGTCGTAGGGAGACCCAGTACTTC | CASSGARGGRRETQYF
TRBD1 | 13 | TRBJ2-7 | TRBV9 | many | TGTGCCAGCAGCGTGGGACAGTTCTACGAGCAGTACTTC | CASSVGQFYEQYF
TRBD2 | 13 | TRBJ2-1 | TRBV29-1 | . | TGCAGCGTTGAGGGGACTATAGGCAATGAGCAGTTCTTC | CSVEGTIGNEQFF
TRBD1 | 15 | TRBJ2-2 | TRBV4-3 | many | TGCGCCAGCAGCACCGGGACAGGGAACACCGGGGAGCTGTTTTTT | CASSTGTGNTGELFF
. | 15 | TRBJ1-2 | TRBV28 | many | TGTGCCAGCAGTTCCCCGGAGGGGAAAGCCTATGGCTACACCTTC | CASSSPEGKAYGYTF
. | 11 | TRBJ1-2 | TRBV12-3/TRBV12-4 | . | TGTGCCAGCAGTTTGTCTCAGGGCTACACCTTC | CASSLSQGYTF
TRBD1 | 14 | TRBJ1-1 | TRBV5-1 | many | TGCGCCAGCAGCTTGGGCCGACAGGGTACTGAAGCTTTCTTT | CASSLGRQGTEAFF
TRBD2 | 17 | TRBJ2-2 | TRBV6-5 | . | TGTGCCAGCAGTTACCGGACTAGCGGGAGCTACACCGGGGAGCTGTTTTTT | CASSYRTSGSYTGELFF
TRBD1 | 15 | TRBJ1-2 | TRBV5-1 | many | TGCGCCAGCAGCGGACAGGGAACCGTCACTTACGGCTACACCTTC | CASSGQGTVTYGYTF
TRBD2 | 18 | TRBJ2-7 | TRBV28 | many | TGTGCCAGCAGCTCAGGGCGGACTAGCGGGAGGGAGGGCTACGAGCAGTACTTC | CASSSGRTSGREGYEQYF
TRBD1 | 15 | TRBJ1-5 | TRBV5-1 | . | TGCGCCAGCAGCTTGGAGACAGGGGGCGGTCAGCCCCAGCATTTT | CASSLETGGGQPQHF
. | 16 | TRBJ2-5 | TRBV2 | . | TGTGCCAGCAGTTCAACTAACCGGCCCTCGGGAGAGACCCAGTACTTC | CASSSTNRPSGETQYF
. | 14 | TRBJ2-2 | TRBV6-5 | many | TGTGCCAGCAGTTACCGGACAAACACCGGGGAGCTGTTTTTT | CASSYRTNTGELFF
. | 14 | TRBJ2-5 | TRBV7-9 | many | TGTGCCAGCAGCTTAGGGGTTACTGGAGAGACCCAGTACTTC | CASSLGVTGETQYF
. | 15 | TRBJ2-7 | TRBV12-3/TRBV12-4 | . | TGTGCCAGCAGCCAGCCCTCCCCGGTCTCGTACGAGCAGTACTTC | CASSQPSPVSYEQYF
TRBD2 | 14 | TRBJ2-7 | TRBV28 | many | TGTGCCAGCAGTTCTCCGGGACTACCCTCCGAGCAGTACTTC | CASSSPGLPSEQYF